Listed below are T cell receptor beta chains from one sample, sequenced in a study of T cells in Graves' hyperthyroidism and ophthalmopathy. TCRdb used MiXCR to reprocess the multiplex PCR reads, holding one entry per CDR3 protein. The sample holds about 210,000 distinct CDR3 sequences, approximately 17% seen once. Sequencing input: blood. The receptor set was obtained from a man aged 45-60 years with Graves' hyperthyroidism. Both conserved end residues are part of each CDR3. D genes are given only for firm matches. Only some rows state a clone size, as once, few, many or a class for expanded clones.

V gene	clone size	J gene	D gene	CDR3 DNA	CDR3 protein
TRBV28	many	TRBJ2-1	TRBD2	TGTGCCAGCAGTCCCCCTAGCGGGAGTCGCTCCTACAATGAGCAGTTCTTC	CASSPPSGSRSYNEQFF
TRBV6-5	few	TRBJ2-7	-	TGTGCCAGCAGTTACCAGGGGACCCAAGACGAGCAGTACTTC	CASSYQGTQDEQYF
TRBV7-3	-	TRBJ1-2	-	TGTGCCAGCAGCTGGTCAGGGGACAACTATGGCTACACCTTC	CASSWSGDNYGYTF
TRBV20-1	few	TRBJ2-1	TRBD1	TGCAGTGCTTGGGACAGGGGGGTGCTAGCGGGATATCCCTACAATGAGCAGTTCTTC	CSAWDRGVLAGYPYNEQFF
TRBV7-2	-	TRBJ2-7	TRBD2	TGTGCCAGCAGCTCGCGATCGTATAGCGGGGCCTACGAGCAGTACTTC	CASSSRSYSGAYEQYF
TRBV20-1	-	TRBJ2-7	-	TGCAGTGCTAGAACTGAAAAATCCTACAAGCAGTACTTC	CSARTEKSYKQYF
TRBV30	-	TRBJ2-2	TRBD2	TGTGCCTGGAGTCCCCACCCGGGACTAGCATCCGGGGAGCTGTTTTTT	CAWSPHPGLASGELFF
TRBV30	many	TRBJ1-3	-	TGTGCCTGGAGCCTAGGGACCCAAAGGGACACCATATATTTT	CAWSLGTQRDTIYF
TRBV4-3	-	TRBJ2-1	-	TGCGCCAGCAGCCTTCAAGGACAGTACAATGAGCAGTTCTTC	CASSLQGQYNEQFF
TRBV2	-	TRBJ2-3	TRBD1	TGTGCCAGCAGCCGGACAGGGAACACAGATACGCAGTATTTT	CASSRTGNTDTQYF
TRBV5-1	many	TRBJ2-1	TRBD2	TGCGCCAGCAGCTCCTTAGGAGAGGGCGGGAGGGCCAAGGGTGAGCAGTTCTTC	CASSSLGEGGRAKGEQFF
TRBV5-8	few	TRBJ2-1	TRBD2	TGTGCCAGCAGCTTGGGCGGCGGGAGTGCAAATGAGCAGTTCTTC	CASSLGGGSANEQFF
TRBV7-2	few	TRBJ1-6	-	TGTGCCAGCAGCCCTTGGACGGATTCACCCCTCCACTTT	CASSPWTDSPLHF
TRBV25-1	-	TRBJ2-1	-	TGTGCCAGCAGTGAATTTAAGGACCTGTACTCCTACAATGAGCAGTTCTTC	CASSEFKDLYSYNEQFF
TRBV4-1	-	TRBJ2-4	-	TGCGCCAGCAGCGAAATCGTGATCTCGGGCAAAAACATTCAGTACTTC	CASSEIVISGKNIQYF
TRBV6-1	many	TRBJ1-5	TRBD1	TGTGCCAGCAGTGACTCAGGACAGGGAAACAATCAGCCCCAGCATTTT	CASSDSGQGNNQPQHF
TRBV20-1	few	TRBJ1-1	-	TGCAGTGCTAGAGCTATGACAGCGAACACTGAAGCTTTCTTT	CSARAMTANTEAFF
TRBV28	-	TRBJ1-4	-	TGTGCCAGCAGCCGCAGACGGAGTATAACAACTAATGAAAAACTGTTTTTT	CASSRRRSITTNEKLFF
TRBV27	many	TRBJ2-3	-	TGTGCCAGCAGTCTAGCAGGGAGGACAGATACGCAGTATTTT	CASSLAGRTDTQYF
TRBV30	many	TRBJ2-1	TRBD2	TGTGCCTCAACTAGCGCTCGGGAGCAGTTCTTC	CASTSAREQFF
TRBV6-1	-	TRBJ2-2	-	TGTGCCAGCAGTGAACGCAGGGGCGCCGGCGGGGAGCTGTTTTTT	CASSERRGAGGELFF
TRBV9	few	TRBJ2-1	TRBD2	TGTGCCAGCAGCCCGATGTTTAGCGGGACCCCCTACAATGAGCAGTTCTTC	CASSPMFSGTPYNEQFF
TRBV18	many	TRBJ1-2	-	TGTGCCAGCTCACGGCAGGGAGCTAACTATGGCTACACCTTC	CASSRQGANYGYTF
TRBV11-3	many	TRBJ2-1	TRBD1	TGTGCCAGCAGCCCGGGACAGGGGGCGAGGAATGAGCAGTTCTTC	CASSPGQGARNEQFF
TRBV29-1	few	TRBJ1-1	TRBD1	TGCAGCGTTGGAGGCCCGGGACAGGGGGCCCCGAACACTGAAGCTTTCTTT	CSVGGPGQGAPNTEAFF
TRBV28	few	TRBJ1-2	-	TGTGCCAGCAGTACCGCCGGGGCCCATGGCTACACCTTC	CASSTAGAHGYTF
TRBV20-1	few	TRBJ2-7	TRBD2	TGCAGTGCTAGGCGCACTAGCGGGAGTTTCTACGAGCAGTACTTC	CSARRTSGSFYEQYF
TRBV29-1	few	TRBJ2-5	-	TGCAGCGTTCCGGGCCCACTTCGGGAGACCCAGTACTTC	CSVPGPLRETQYF
TRBV5-1	few	TRBJ2-7	-	TGCGCCAGCAGCCGAACTCCGGGACTCGGATATAGCTACGAGCAGTACTTC	CASSRTPGLGYSYEQYF
TRBV27	-	TRBJ1-2	-	TGTGCCAGCAGTCCAAGGGGTCCCTATGGCTACACCTTC	CASSPRGPYGYTF
TRBV20-1	-	TRBJ2-7	-	TGCAGTGCTGGAGGACCGGGACAAACCTACGAGCAGTACTTC	CSAGGPGQTYEQYF
TRBV28	-	TRBJ2-7	-	TGTGCCAGCAGTTTCAGGGAATCCCCCTACGAGCAGTACTTC	CASSFRESPYEQYF
TRBV2	many	TRBJ1-5	-	TGTGCCAGCAAAGCTGACAGCAATCAGCCCCAGCATTTT	CASKADSNQPQHF
TRBV18	few	TRBJ2-7	-	TGTGCCAGCTCACCGGGGGGTGAGTATTACGAGCAGTACTTC	CASSPGGEYYEQYF
TRBV30	-	TRBJ2-5	TRBD1	TGTGCCTGGGACAGGGGGATTAGACAAGAGACCCAGTACTTC	CAWDRGIRQETQYF
TRBV28	many	TRBJ2-7	TRBD2	TGTGCCAGCAGTCGGGGGGGACTAGCGGGAGACTACGAGCAGTACTTC	CASSRGGLAGDYEQYF
TRBV5-1	few	TRBJ2-2	-	TGCGCCAGCAGCTCACTCACGAACACCGGGGAGCTGTTTTTT	CASSSLTNTGELFF
TRBV6-2/TRBV6-3	few	TRBJ2-5	-	TGTGCCAGCAGCGGACAGAGCGGAGAGACCCAGTACTTC	CASSGQSGETQYF
TRBV28	-	TRBJ2-7	TRBD1	TGTGCCAGCACCCACGGGACAGGCTTGGTCTGGGGCGAGCAGTACTTC	CASTHGTGLVWGEQYF
TRBV25-1	few	TRBJ2-5	-	TGTGCCAGCAGTGTTGGCGGGATGGGCGAGACCCAGTACTTC	CASSVGGMGETQYF
TRBV2	many	TRBJ2-3	-	TGTGCCAGCAGATTCCCTCCACAAAGATTCAGCACAGATACGCAGTATTTT	CASRFPPQRFSTDTQYF
TRBV20-1	many	TRBJ2-3	-	TGCAGTGCGAACCCCTCCAAGTCGGGCCCAGATACGCAGTATTTT	CSANPSKSGPDTQYF
TRBV2	many	TRBJ1-1	-	TGTGCCAGCAGAAGGGAAGGGAACACTGAAGCTTTCTTT	CASRREGNTEAFF
TRBV30	many	TRBJ2-2	-	TGTGCCTCCCCAGGCCCGAACACCGGGGAGCTGTTTTTT	CASPGPNTGELFF
TRBV7-9	many	TRBJ2-7	-	TGTGCCAGCAGCGTTCAAGGGGTGCGAACCCCGGGCGACGAGCAGTACTTC	CASSVQGVRTPGDEQYF
TRBV7-6	-	TRBJ2-1	TRBD2	TGTGCCAGCAGCTTATATCCTAGCGGGAGTTTTGGTGAGCAGTTCTTC	CASSLYPSGSFGEQFF
TRBV28	-	TRBJ2-7	-	TGTGCCAGCACCCAAAGCGCGACAATATCCTACGAGCAGTACTTC	CASTQSATISYEQYF